A single sample gave rise to the 12 T cell receptor beta chains below, sequenced in a study of T cells in localized non-small cell lung cancer. The method was immunoSEQ multiplex PCR; TCRdb's version includes in-frame clones alone and lacks a portion of them. The sample yields 30,000 to 45,000 clones, approximately 89% seen once. The sequences come from peripheral blood, collected before any cancer treatment. All receptors derive from a woman aged 35 to 69 with stage I lung adenocarcinoma.

The chain links TRBV18 to TRBJ2-5; D uncertain. The V gene lost 3 bases and the J gene lost 2 bases, with 7 bases spanning the gap. The germline gives CDR1 KGHSH, CDR2 LQKENI. The CDR3 is made up of 13 amino acids. For the CDR3, the DNA is TGTGCCAGCTCACCTGGACCTCAAGAGACCCAGTACTTC. Translating gives CASSPGPQETQYF.

The chain is built from TRBV30 and TRBJ2-7; 9 nucleotides align to TRBD2. Germline V gene data show CDR1 as GTSNPN and CDR2 as SVGIG (reference sequence). Trimming removed 8 bases from V and 5 bases from J; junction bases left unmatched: 13. The CDR3 is 14 amino acids. CDR3 amino acids: CATTPGLAANEQYF. The CDR3 DNA reads TGTGCCACAACCCCGGGACTAGCAGCGAACGAGCAGTACTTC.

This clone came up once. This chain joins TRBV4-2 and TRBJ2-5, with 8 positions matching TRBD2. V shed 5 bases and J 1 base; nucleotides not matched to a gene: 3. The length of the CDR3 is 14 residues. The germline CDR1 and CDR2 sequences are LGHNA and YNFKEQ. CDR3: CASSFTSGQETQYF. The CDR3 DNA follows: TGTGCCAGCAGCTTTACTAGCGGCCAAGAGACCCAGTACTTC.

The chain uses TRBV6-5 and TRBJ2-7; the match to TRBD2 covers 9 bases. With 7 bases clipped from V and 2 bases from J, the junction kept 6 bases outside the gene matches. This CDR3 is built from 14 residues. Germline V lookup: CDR1 MNHEY, CDR2 SVGAGI. The CDR3 DNA is TGTGCCAGCAAACCGCGGGAGGGCCCCTACGAGCAGTACTTC. Translating it yields CASKPREGPYEQYF.

The chain is built from TRBV7-9 and TRBJ2-7, with D possibly matching TRBD2 (6 bases). The CDR3 sequence is 14 residues long. In germline, CDR1 is SEHNR, CDR2 FQNEAQ (reference sequence). V lost 3 bases and J lost 6, with 15 bases in between. The CDR3 region is CASSFIGGIGEQYF. CDR3 sequence (DNA): TGTGCCAGCAGCTTCATCGGCGGGATAGGCGAGCAGTACTTC.

The V call is TRBV5-1, the J call TRBJ2-5; no clear D gene. Between the trimmed V and J ends, which lost 1 base and 1 base, there was a span of 5 bases. CDR3 length equals 13 residues. Germline values: CDR1 SGHRS, CDR2 YFSETQ. CDR3: CASSLYVQETQYF. Here the CDR3 DNA reads TGCGCCAGCAGCTTGTACGTCCAAGAGACCCAGTACTTC. Full variable domain (rest looked up from reference TRBV5-1 and TRBJ2-5): KAGVTQTPRYLIKTRGQQVTLSCSPISGHRSVSWYQQTPGQGLQFLFEYFSETQRNKGNFPGRFSGRQFSNSRSEMNVSTLELGDSALYLCASSLYVQETQYFGPGTRLLVL.

V and J are TRBV7-8 and TRBJ1-3; TRBD1 agrees at 8 bases. Germline CDR1 SGHVS, CDR2 FQNEAQ. After removal of 5 bases from V and 4 bases from J, the junction contained 7 bases not matched to a gene. The CDR3 length is 15 residues. DNA for the CDR3: TGTGCCAGCAGCCTCCAGACAGGGGCAGGAAACACCATATATTTT. Encoded protein: CASSLQTGAGNTIYF. Full variable domain (remainder filled in from reference TRBV7-8 and TRBJ1-3): GAGVSQSPRYKVAKRGQDVALRCDPISGHVSLFWYQQALGQGPEFLTYFQNEAQLDKSGLPSDRFFAERPEGSVSTLKIQRTQQEDSAVYLCASSLQTGAGNTIYFGEGSWLTVV.

The rearrangement uses TRBV6-1 and TRBJ2-3; TRBD2 aligns across 10 bases. The V and J ends lost 9 bases and 3 bases, in that order; junction bases with no gene match: 9. The CDR3 loop spans 15 amino acids. Germline-derived CDR1 and CDR2 are MNHNS and SASEGT. CDR3 residues: CASSTLAGETDTQYF. CDR3 DNA sequence: TGTGCCAGTAGCACGCTAGCGGGAGAGACAGATACGCAGTATTTT.

V is TRBV2 and J is TRBJ2-5; D unresolved. The germline V and J ends were trimmed by 2 bases and 4 bases, with 8 bases remaining between them. This CDR3 is built from 13 residues. From germline, CDR1 is SNHLY and CDR2 FYNNEI. This chain's CDR3 is CASSESRRETQYF. The CDR3 DNA sequence: TGTGCCAGCAGTGAAAGTCGGCGAGAGACCCAGTACTTC.

This chain uses TRBV19 with TRBJ1-1, with D perhaps TRBD1 (6 bases). Germline CDR1 reads LNHDA; CDR2 reads SQIVND (reference sequence). V shed 5 bases and J shed 8 bases, with 15 bases lying between them. The CDR3 is made up of 13 amino acids. CDR3 loop: CASSAGTPPEAFF. DNA for the CDR3: TGTGCCAGTAGTGCCGGGACACCCCCGGAAGCTTTCTTT.

The J gene is TRBJ2-3, the V gene TRBV7-2, with TRBD2 matching 14 bases. CDR1 and CDR2 (germline): SGHTA, FQGNSA. This CDR3 is built from 19 residues. Unmatched junction bases numbered 11, after V lost 1 base and J lost 5 bases. CDR3 in amino acids: CASSLDLLGLAGEGDTQYF. Here the CDR3 DNA reads TGTGCCAGCAGCTTAGATCTCCTGGGACTAGCGGGAGAAGGAGATACGCAGTATTTT. The whole variable domain, filled in from reference TRBV7-2 and TRBJ2-3, reads GAGVSQSPSNKVTEKGKDVELRCDPISGHTALYWYRQSLGQGLEFLIYFQGNSAPDKSGLPSDRFSAERTGGSVSTLTIQRTQQEDSAVYLCASSLDLLGLAGEGDTQYFGPGTRLTVL.

The V call is TRBV28, the J call TRBJ1-3; TRBD1 aligns across 9 bases. V lost 8 bases and J lost 2; bases outside the gene matches: 7. Germline CDR1 is MDHEN and CDR2 is SYDVKM. The CDR3 has 15 residues. The CDR3 reads CASGVGTGTGNTIYF. The CDR3 coding sequence is TGTGCCAGCGGCGTCGGGACAGGGACTGGAAACACCATATATTTT.